One sample yielded the 3 T cell receptor beta chains listed below, sequenced in a study of cytomegalovirus exposure and HLA in healthy donors. The PCR made use of 60 Vbeta and 13 Jbeta primers. Only in-frame clones appear in the TCRdb table, and some are missing; sequencing was by immunoSEQ multiplex PCR. The table shows roughly 140,000 clones, with about two thirds occurring only once. Source material: PBMCs. Receptor source: a man between 60 and 75 years old in good health and CMV-seronegative.

In regard to this clone: Other nucleotide sequences from this sample produce the same CDR3. The chain joins TRBV28 to TRBJ2-5; 8 bases align to TRBD1. J gave up 0 bases and V 5 bases, and 5 bases lay outside the gene matches. The germline V gene has CDR1 MDHEN and CDR2 SYDVKM. This CDR3 comprises 15 residues. CDR3 DNA: TGTGCCAGCAGTCGTACAGGGGGGTACCAAGAGACCCAGTACTTC. Translating it yields CASSRTGGYQETQYF.

The chain combines TRBV28 with TRBJ1-2, with D maybe TRBD1 (5 bases). The CDR3 has 13 amino acids. V was cut by 2 bases and J by 3 bases, with 7 bases left in between. Per the germline V gene, CDR1 is MDHEN and CDR2 is SYDVKM. This CDR3 is CASSLQGYYGYTF. CDR3 bases: TGTGCCAGCAGTTTACAGGGATACTATGGCTACACCTTC.

V gene TRBV27 combines with J gene TRBJ1-3, with D possibly being TRBD1 (6 bases). CDR1 is MNHEY and CDR2 is SMNVEV in the germline V gene (reference sequence). The CDR3 is 13 amino acids. The V and J ends lost 3 bases and 7 bases respectively, with 10 bases between them. The CDR3 DNA is TGTGCCAGCAGTTTCCTACAGGGTAACACCATATATTTT. Protein: CASSFLQGNTIYF.